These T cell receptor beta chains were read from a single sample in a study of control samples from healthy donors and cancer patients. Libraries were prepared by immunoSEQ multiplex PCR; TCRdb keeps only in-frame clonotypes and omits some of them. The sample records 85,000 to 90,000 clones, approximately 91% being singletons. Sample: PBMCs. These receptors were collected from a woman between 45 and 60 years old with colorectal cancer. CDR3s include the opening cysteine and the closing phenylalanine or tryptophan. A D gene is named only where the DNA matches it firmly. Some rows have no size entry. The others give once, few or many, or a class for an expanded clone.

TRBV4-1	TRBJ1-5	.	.	CASSLRDRSDQPQHF	TGCGCCAGCAGCCTCCGCGACAGGTCGGATCAGCCCCAGCATTTT
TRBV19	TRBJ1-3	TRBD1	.	CASSPTGSGNTIYF	TGTGCCAGTAGTCCGACAGGGTCTGGAAACACCATATATTTT
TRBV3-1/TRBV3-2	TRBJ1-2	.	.	CASSQGGSGSYTF	TGTGCCAGCAGCCAAGGTGGTTCTGGAAGCTACACCTTC
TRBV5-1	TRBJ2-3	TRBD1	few	CASSLRGQGHDTQYF	TGCGCCAGCAGCTTAAGGGGACAGGGGCACGATACGCAGTATTTT
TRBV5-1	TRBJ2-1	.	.	CASSLGTHEQFF	TGCGCCAGCAGCTTGGGAACGCATGAGCAGTTCTTC
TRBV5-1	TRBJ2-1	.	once	CASSPGGGYDNEQFF	TGCGCCAGCAGCCCGGGAGGGGGCTACGACAATGAGCAGTTCTTC
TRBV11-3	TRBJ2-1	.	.	CASSSTVEVYNEQFF	TGTGCCAGCAGCTCGACGGTGGAGGTCTACAATGAGCAGTTCTTC
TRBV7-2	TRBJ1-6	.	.	CASSLGPAGNSPLHF	TGTGCCAGCAGCTTAGGTCCAGCTGGTAATTCACCCCTCCACTTT
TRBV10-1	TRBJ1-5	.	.	CASSPELPQHF	TGCGCCAGCAGTCCTGAATTGCCCCAGCATTTT
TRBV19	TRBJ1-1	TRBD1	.	CASRNRGGNTEAFF	TGTGCCAGTCGGAACAGGGGAGGAAACACTGAAGCTTTCTTT
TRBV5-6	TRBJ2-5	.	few	CASSLDRKTQYF	TGTGCCAGCAGCTTGGACAGGAAGACCCAGTACTTC
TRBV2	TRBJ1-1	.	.	CASRPGQPNTEAFF	TGTGCCAGCAGACCGGGACAACCGAACACTGAAGCTTTCTTT
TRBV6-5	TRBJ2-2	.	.	CASSFYGVTGELFF	TGTGCCAGCAGTTTCTACGGGGTTACCGGGGAGCTGTTTTTT
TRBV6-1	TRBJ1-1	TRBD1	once	CASSELDRGRLAFF	TGTGCCAGCAGTGAATTGGACAGGGGGCGTCTGGCTTTCTTT
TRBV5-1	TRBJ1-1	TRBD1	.	CASSPGQRASEAFF	TGCGCCAGCAGCCCGGGACAGCGGGCGTCTGAAGCTTTCTTT
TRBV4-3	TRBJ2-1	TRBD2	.	CASSPGLGGGYNEQFF	TGCGCCAGCAGCCCGGGTCTGGGCGGGGGCTACAATGAGCAGTTCTTC
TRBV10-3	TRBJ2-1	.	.	CAISGGGGSYNEQFF	TGTGCCATCAGTGGTGGAGGGGGCTCCTACAATGAGCAGTTCTTC
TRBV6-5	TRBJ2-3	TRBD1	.	CASSYSNRGGDTQYF	TGTGCCAGCAGTTACTCTAACAGGGGCGGGGATACGCAGTATTTT
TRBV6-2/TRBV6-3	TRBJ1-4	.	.	CASSPMGEKLFF	TGTGCCAGCAGTCCCATGGGTGAAAAACTGTTTTTT
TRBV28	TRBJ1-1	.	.	CASRTRQDGGFF	TGTGCCAGCAGGACTCGACAGGACGGTGGTTTCTTT
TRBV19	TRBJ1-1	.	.	CASSITDEAFF	TGTGCCAGTAGTATCACGGACGAAGCTTTCTTT
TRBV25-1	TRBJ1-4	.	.	CASSEGQRVEKLFF	TGTGCCAGCAGTGAAGGACAACGGGTTGAAAAACTGTTTTTT
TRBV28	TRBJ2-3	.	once	CASEGKLKTDTQYF	TGTGCCAGCGAGGGCAAACTAAAGACAGATACGCAGTATTTT
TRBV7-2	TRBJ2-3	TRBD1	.	CASSAPGTDTDTQYF	TGTGCCAGCAGCGCCCCCGGGACAGACACAGATACGCAGTATTTT
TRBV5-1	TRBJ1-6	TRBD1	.	CASSPRQGGNSPLHF	TGCGCCAGCAGCCCCAGACAGGGTGGGAATTCACCCCTCCACTTT